The 27 T cell receptor beta chains below all came from one sample that was sequenced in a study of shared clonotypes between healthy human individuals. Method: immunoSEQ multiplex PCR; TCRdb's copy keeps in-frame clones and lacks some. The repertoire holds about 2.4 million clones, with 93% as singletons. The specimen sequenced was naive CD4+ T cells from PBMCs. Subset noted: CD45RA+ positively selected. The origin of the receptors is a man in his late teens or twenties in good health. Some clones in this sample may be carry-over from other donors' samples.

The V gene is TRBV15, the J gene TRBJ1-3, with D possibly TRBD1 on 5 matching bases. Germline CDR1 is LNHNV and CDR2 is YYDKDF (reference sequence). Trimming took off 3 bases at V and 4 bases at J, with 13 bases between the two ends. The CDR3 sequence is 15 residues long. The CDR3 DNA follows: TGTGCCACCAGCAGGGAGCCAGGGATCGGAAACACCATATATTTT. This translates into CATSREPGIGNTIYF. Full variable domain (missing parts from reference TRBV15 and TRBJ1-3): DAMVIQNPRYQVTQFGKPVTLSCSQTLNHNVMYWYQQKSSQAPKLLFHYYDKDFNNEADTPDNFQSRRPNTSFCFLDIRSPGLGDTAMYLCATSREPGIGNTIYFGEGSWLTVV.

The V gene is TRBV7-8, the J gene TRBJ2-2; D may be TRBD2 (5 bases). Germline V CDR1 and CDR2: SGHVS, FQNEAQ. CDR3 length: 15 amino acids. The germline V and J ends were trimmed by 5 bases and 0 bases, with 10 bases remaining between them. The CDR3 loop reads CASSHLGTNTGELFF. CDR3 in DNA: TGTGCCAGCAGCCATCTCGGGACGAACACCGGGGAGCTGTTTTTT.

The CDR3, as DNA: TGTGCCAGCGTCTCGGGGATGTCAGGGAATACTAACTATGGCTACACCTTC. Its translation: CASVSGMSGNTNYGYTF. The chain carries TRBV7-2 and TRBJ1-2; D is perhaps TRBD1 (5 bases). The V and J ends lost 8 bases and 0 bases respectively, with 22 bases between them. The CDR3 contains 17 residues. Per germline, CDR1 SGHTA and CDR2 FQGNSA.

The gene calls are TRBV19 and TRBJ1-5; D not resolved. V was cut by 3 bases and J by 9 bases, with 12 bases left in between. This CDR3 has 13 residues. Germline V gene data show CDR1 as LNHDA and CDR2 as SQIVND (reference sequence). The CDR3 DNA follows: TGTGCCAGTAGTATGGCCCCATGGGGGCCCCAGCATTTT. It is translated as CASSMAPWGPQHF.

The chain links TRBV4-2 to TRBJ1-5; no definite D call. Deletions cut 1 base from V and 1 base from J, with 8 bases between. Germline CDR1 reads LGHNA; CDR2 reads YNFKEQ. The CDR3 runs 15 residues. CDR3 DNA sequence: TGTGCCAGCAGCCAAGTCCAAGTAAGCAATCAGCCCCAGCATTTT. Its translation is CASSQVQVSNQPQHF.

The chain is built from TRBV25-1 and TRBJ1-1, with TRBD1 matching over 8 bases. With 7 bases clipped from V and 0 bases from J, the junction kept 7 bases outside the gene matches. Germline V gives CDR1 MGHDK, CDR2 SYGVNS. The CDR3 extends over 15 amino acids. The CDR3 loop reads CASTRTGLMNTEAFF. In nucleotides, the CDR3 is TGTGCCAGCACTAGGACAGGGCTGATGAACACTGAAGCTTTCTTT.

V gene TRBV18 combines with J gene TRBJ2-5; D is perhaps TRBD1 (5 bases). V was clipped by 3 bases and J by 0 bases, with 14 bases between them. This CDR3 has 16 amino acids. Germline assignment: CDR1 KGHSH and CDR2 LQKENI. This CDR3 reads CASSPTAGSHQETQYF. DNA for the CDR3: TGTGCCAGCTCACCGACGGCAGGGTCCCACCAAGAGACCCAGTACTTC.

This clone has a single count. Other DNA sequences from this sample encode an identical CDR3 as well. The rearrangement links TRBV18 to TRBJ2-3; D perhaps matches TRBD2 (6 bases). Trimming took off 3 bases at V and 5 bases at J, with 6 bases between the two ends. The CDR3 runs 12 residues. Germline V gene data show CDR1 as KGHSH and CDR2 as LQKENI. The CDR3 coding sequence is TGTGCCAGCTCACCGCGGGAAGATACGCAGTATTTT. Protein product: CASSPREDTQYF.

In this sample, this clone turned up once. The chain is built from TRBV16 and TRBJ2-3; tentatively, D is TRBD2 (6 bases). Trimming pared 1 base from V and 0 bases from J, leaving 11 bases between. Germline V CDR1 and CDR2: KGHSY, FQNENV. The CDR3 is 16 residues long. The CDR3: CASSQWSGTSTDTQYF. The CDR3 DNA follows: TGTGCCAGCAGCCAATGGTCAGGGACTAGCACAGATACGCAGTATTTT.

V gene TRBV7-9 combines with J gene TRBJ1-1; D not certain. Germline CDR1 SEHNR, CDR2 FQNEAQ (reference sequence). This CDR3 is 14 amino acids long. Between the trimmed V and J ends, which lost 1 base and 0 bases, there was a span of 6 bases. The DNA of the CDR3 is TGTGCCAGCAGCTTAGACCCCCTGAACACTGAAGCTTTCTTT. Translating it yields CASSLDPLNTEAFF.

In regard to this clone: The sample contains more than one DNA sequence encoding this CDR3. This rearrangement joins TRBV18 to TRBJ1-1, with a possible D match to TRBD1 (6 bases). The V gene lost 1 base and the J gene lost 2 bases, with 8 bases spanning the gap. CDR3 size: 14 residues. Germline V gives CDR1 KGHSH, CDR2 LQKENI. CDR3 nucleotide sequence: TGTGCCAGCTCACCACAGGGGGGAAACACTGAAGCTTTCTTT. This sequence encodes CASSPQGGNTEAFF.

The chain has TRBV29-1 and TRBJ2-7, with TRBD1 matching 9 bases. CDR1 is SQVTM, CDR2 ANQGSEA, per germline. The junction had 9 bases not matched to a gene; V was cut back by 5 bases and J by 4 bases. There are 14 residues in the CDR3. CDR3 nucleotide sequence: TGCAGCGTTAATCCGGGACAGGGTCAGTACGAGCAGTACTTC. This gives the protein CSVNPGQGQYEQYF.

This chain joins TRBV18 and TRBJ1-1, with TRBD1 identical over 7 bases. The CDR3 contains 15 residues. CDR1 is KGHSH, CDR2 LQKENI, per germline. The V gene end was trimmed by 5 bases and the J gene end by 0 bases; junction bases not matched to a gene: 6. Written as DNA, the CDR3 is TGTGCCAGCTCAAAGGGACAGCGAATGAACACTGAAGCTTTCTTT. Its translation: CASSKGQRMNTEAFF.

This clone was counted a few times. The sample contains more than one DNA sequence encoding this CDR3. The chain recombines TRBV28 with TRBJ1-2; 7 bases line up with TRBD1. V trimming: 1 base; J trimming: 8 bases; junction bases outside the gene matches: 1. CDR3 length: 12 amino acids. Germline V gene sequence: CDR1 MDHEN, CDR2 SYDVKM. In nucleotides, the CDR3 is TGTGCCAGCAGTTTATCCAGGGGGGGCTACACCTTC. Translating it yields CASSLSRGGYTF.

The chain has TRBV5-1 and TRBJ1-3, with D unclear. Germline CDR1 SGHRS, CDR2 YFSETQ. Between the trimmed V and J ends, which lost 4 bases and 2 bases, there was a span of 7 bases. The CDR3 contains 13 residues. CDR3 sequence: CASSLWAGNTIYF. In DNA form, the CDR3 reads TGCGCCAGCAGCCTTTGGGCTGGAAACACCATATATTTT.

The CDR3 DNA reads TGTGCCAGCAGGGGTACGGCTAGCACAGATACGCAGTATTTT. Its protein is CASRGTASTDTQYF. The chain recombines TRBV6-4 with TRBJ2-3; no reliable D call. The CDR3 consists of 14 residues. Trimming removed 6 bases at V and 0 bases at J, with 10 bases between. Germline lookup yields CDR1 MRHNA and CDR2 SNTAGT.

Notes on this clone: The junction departs from the called germline gene at one end, perhaps through a read error. J is TRBJ2-7 and V is TRBV19; D is unclear. Germline values: CDR1 LNHDA, CDR2 SQIVND (reference sequence). The CDR3 covers 8 residues. The CDR3 coding sequence is TGTGCCAGTCCCGCCTTTAACTTC. Translation gives CASPAFNF.

The rearrangement joins TRBV19 to TRBJ2-1; D gene unclear. Deletions cut 3 bases from V and 10 bases from J, with 7 bases between. The CDR3 has 11 residues. Germline V gene lookup returns CDR1 LNHDA and CDR2 SQIVND (reference sequence). In DNA, the CDR3 is TGTGCCAGTAGTATTTTTACAGAGCAGTTCTTC. It codes for CASSIFTEQFF.

The chain carries TRBV12-2 and TRBJ1-4; TRBD1 is taken as the D call from the table, unchecked against the DNA. TRBV12-2 is a pseudogene segment. CDR3 length equals 17 residues. The CDR3 loop reads CASRPRRRDKALEKLFF. In DNA form, the CDR3 reads TGTGCAAGTCGCCCCCGGCGCCGGGACAAGGCGCTCGAAAAACTGTTTTTT.

CDR3 nucleotide sequence: TGCAGCGTTGGCAGGACTGATCCCTACGAGCAGTACTTC. Translating it yields CSVGRTDPYEQYF. This chain links TRBV29-1 with TRBJ2-5; possibly TRBD2 for D (5 bases). The J call may be in error: the DNA end matches TRBJ2-7 better. Germline V gene lookup returns CDR1 SQVTM and CDR2 ANQGSEA. This CDR3 comprises 13 residues.

The chain joins TRBV7-3 to TRBJ2-7; D may be TRBD1 (6 bases). The CDR3 sequence is 14 residues long. Germline CDR1 SGHTA, CDR2 FQGTGA. V dropped 8 bases and J dropped 1 base, with 15 bases sitting between them. The CDR3 DNA follows: TGTGCCAGCCGCCCCAGGGGATTGTCCTACGAGCAGTACTTC. Its translation: CASRPRGLSYEQYF.

Of note for this clone: This same CDR3 is encoded by further DNA sequences in the sample. This chain links TRBV4-3 with TRBJ2-5; a weak D match, TRBD2 (5 bases). Looked up from germline, CDR1 is LGHNA and CDR2 is YSLEER. This CDR3 is built from 15 residues. V shed 0 bases and J shed 4 bases, with 12 bases lying between them. The CDR3 protein is CASSQERGRGETQYF. CDR3 DNA: TGCGCCAGCAGCCAAGAGAGAGGGCGTGGAGAGACCCAGTACTTC.

V is TRBV5-4 and J is TRBJ2-7, with 10 nucleotides matching TRBD1. V shed 2 bases and J 5 bases; nucleotides not matched to a gene: 10. The germline V gene encodes CDR1 SGHNT and CDR2 YYREEE (reference sequence). CDR3 size: 16 residues. The CDR3 DNA follows: TGTGCCAGCAGCTTCGTCTCGGGGACAGGGGCTCACGAGCAGTACTTC. This sequence encodes CASSFVSGTGAHEQYF.

The chain joins TRBV6-5 to TRBJ2-7, with 13 bases aligning to TRBD2. V was clipped by 7 bases and J by 9 bases; unmatched bases: 9. There are 14 residues in the CDR3. Per germline, CDR1 MNHEY and CDR2 SVGAGI. In DNA, the CDR3 is TGTGCCAGCATCTCCCCGGGACTAGCGGGGCTGCAGTACTTC. Its protein product is CASISPGLAGLQYF.

The rearrangement uses TRBV2 and TRBJ2-2, with D tentatively TRBD2 (7 bases). From germline, CDR1 is SNHLY and CDR2 FYNNEI. The V end lost 2 bases, the J end lost 4 bases, and 11 bases lay between the germline ends. The CDR3 covers 15 residues. The CDR3 spells CASSERGAPTGELFF. The DNA for the CDR3 is TGTGCCAGCAGTGAACGGGGGGCGCCCACCGGGGAGCTGTTTTTT.

Details on this clone: The same CDR3 can be traced to other DNA sequences in this sample. CDR3 loop: CASSRTSGRSYNEQFF. CDR3 DNA sequence: TGCGCCAGCAGCCGGACTAGCGGGAGGTCCTACAATGAGCAGTTCTTC. The chain has TRBV5-1 and TRBJ2-1; 14 nucleotides line up with TRBD2. V trimming: 4 bases; J trimming: 1 base; junction bases outside the gene matches: 1. The CDR3 spans 16 residues. Germline V lookup: CDR1 SGHRS, CDR2 YFSETQ.

The chain uses TRBV2 and TRBJ2-2; unclear D gene. The CDR3 is 14 residues long. Germline CDR1 SNHLY, CDR2 FYNNEI. V lost 4 bases and J 4 bases, leaving 10 bases between the germline ends. CDR3 region: CASSARALTGELFF. The CDR3 region has the DNA TGTGCCAGCAGTGCCCGGGCCCTCACCGGGGAGCTGTTTTTT. Supplemented by reference TRBV2 and TRBJ2-2, the full variable domain reads EPEVTQTPSHQVTQMGQEVILRCVPISNHLYFYWYRQILGQKVEFLVSFYNNEISEKSEIFDDQFSVERPDGSNFTLKIRSTKLEDSAMYFCASSARALTGELFFGEGSRLTVL.